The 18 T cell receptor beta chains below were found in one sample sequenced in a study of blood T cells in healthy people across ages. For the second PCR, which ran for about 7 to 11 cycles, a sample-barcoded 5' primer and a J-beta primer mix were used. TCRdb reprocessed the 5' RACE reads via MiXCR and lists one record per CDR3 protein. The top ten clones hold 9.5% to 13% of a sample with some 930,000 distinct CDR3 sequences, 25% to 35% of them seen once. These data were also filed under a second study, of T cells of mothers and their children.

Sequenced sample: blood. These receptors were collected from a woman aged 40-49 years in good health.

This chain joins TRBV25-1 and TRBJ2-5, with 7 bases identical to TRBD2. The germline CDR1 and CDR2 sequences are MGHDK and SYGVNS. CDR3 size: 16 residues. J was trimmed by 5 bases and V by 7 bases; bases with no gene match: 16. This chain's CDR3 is CASTNRWGLGGETQYF. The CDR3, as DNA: TGTGCCAGCACCAACAGATGGGGTCTGGGAGGGGAGACCCAGTACTTC.

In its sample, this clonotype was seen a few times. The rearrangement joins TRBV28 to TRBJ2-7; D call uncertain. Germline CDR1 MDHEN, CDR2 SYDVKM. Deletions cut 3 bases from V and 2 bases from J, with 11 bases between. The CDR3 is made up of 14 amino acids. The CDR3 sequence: CASSFLRKAYEQYF. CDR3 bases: TGTGCCAGCAGTTTTCTCCGCAAAGCCTACGAGCAGTACTTC.

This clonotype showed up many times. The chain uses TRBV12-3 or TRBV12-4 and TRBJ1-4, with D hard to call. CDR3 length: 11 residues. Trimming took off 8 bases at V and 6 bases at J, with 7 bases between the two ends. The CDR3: CASGFDEKLFF. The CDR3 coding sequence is TGTGCCAGCGGATTTGATGAAAAACTGTTTTTT.

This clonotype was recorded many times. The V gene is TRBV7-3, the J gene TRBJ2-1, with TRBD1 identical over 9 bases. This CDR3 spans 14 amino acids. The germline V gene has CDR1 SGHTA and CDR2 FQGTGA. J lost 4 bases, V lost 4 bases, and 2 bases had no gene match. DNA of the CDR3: TGTGCCAGCAGCTCGACAGGGGGATACAATGAGCAGTTCTTC. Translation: CASSSTGGYNEQFF.

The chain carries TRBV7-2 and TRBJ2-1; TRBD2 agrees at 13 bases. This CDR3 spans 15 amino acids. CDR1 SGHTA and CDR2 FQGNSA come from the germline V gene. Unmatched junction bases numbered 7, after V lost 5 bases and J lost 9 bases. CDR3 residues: CASSTSGGAHFEQFF. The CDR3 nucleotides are TGTGCCAGCAGCACTAGCGGGGGGGCTCACTTTGAGCAGTTCTTC.

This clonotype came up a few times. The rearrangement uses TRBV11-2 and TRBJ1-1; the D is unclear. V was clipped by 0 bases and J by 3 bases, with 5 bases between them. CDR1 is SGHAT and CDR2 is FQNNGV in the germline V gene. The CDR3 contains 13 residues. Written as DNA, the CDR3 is TGTGCCAGCAGCTTAGATTACGACACTGAAGCTTTCTTT. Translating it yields CASSLDYDTEAFF.

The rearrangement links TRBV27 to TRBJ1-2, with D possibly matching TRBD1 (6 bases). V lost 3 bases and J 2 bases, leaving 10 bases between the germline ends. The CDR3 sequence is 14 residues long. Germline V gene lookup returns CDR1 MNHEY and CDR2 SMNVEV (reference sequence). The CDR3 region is CASSFYGQNYGYTF. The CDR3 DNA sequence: TGTGCCAGCAGTTTTTATGGACAGAACTATGGCTACACCTTC.

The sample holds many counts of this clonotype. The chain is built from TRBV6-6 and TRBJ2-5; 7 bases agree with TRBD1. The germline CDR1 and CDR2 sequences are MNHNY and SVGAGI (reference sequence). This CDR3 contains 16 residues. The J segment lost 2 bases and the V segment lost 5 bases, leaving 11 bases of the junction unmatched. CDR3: CASSTRGQRTQETQYF. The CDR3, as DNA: TGTGCCAGCAGTACCAGGGGACAGAGGACACAAGAGACCCAGTACTTC.

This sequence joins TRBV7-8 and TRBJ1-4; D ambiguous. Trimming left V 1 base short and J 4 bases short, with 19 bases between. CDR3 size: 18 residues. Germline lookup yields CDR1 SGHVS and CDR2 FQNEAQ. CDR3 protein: CASSLDLGSRSYNEKLFF. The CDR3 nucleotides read TGTGCCAGCAGCTTAGATCTGGGGTCGAGGTCCTATAATGAAAAACTGTTTTTT.

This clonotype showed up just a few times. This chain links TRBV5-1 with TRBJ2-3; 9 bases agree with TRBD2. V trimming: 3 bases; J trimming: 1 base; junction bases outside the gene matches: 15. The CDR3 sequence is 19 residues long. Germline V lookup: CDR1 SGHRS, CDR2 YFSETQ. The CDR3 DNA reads TGCGCCAGCAGCTCCCCGACTAGCGGATTGCCCTGGGGCACAGATACGCAGTATTTT. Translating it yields CASSSPTSGLPWGTDTQYF.

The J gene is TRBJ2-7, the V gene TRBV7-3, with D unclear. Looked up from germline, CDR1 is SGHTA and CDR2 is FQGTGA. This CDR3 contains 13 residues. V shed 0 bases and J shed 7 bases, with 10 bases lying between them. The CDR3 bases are TGTGCCAGCAGCTTAACAGTAGGTGGGGAGCAGTACTTC. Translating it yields CASSLTVGGEQYF.

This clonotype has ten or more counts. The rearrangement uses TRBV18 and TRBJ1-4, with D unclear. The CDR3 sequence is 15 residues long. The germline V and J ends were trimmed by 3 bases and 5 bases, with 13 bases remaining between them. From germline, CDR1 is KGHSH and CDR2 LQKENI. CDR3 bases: TGTGCCAGCTCACCCCGTGAAGGGTTAAATGAAAAACTGTTTTTT. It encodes CASSPREGLNEKLFF. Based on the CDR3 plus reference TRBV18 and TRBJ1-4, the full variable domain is NAGVMQNPRHLVRRRGQEARLRCSPMKGHSHVYWYRQLPEEGLKFMVYLQKENIIDESGMPKERFSAEFPKEGPSILRIQQVVRGDSAAYFCASSPREGLNEKLFFGSGTQLSVL.

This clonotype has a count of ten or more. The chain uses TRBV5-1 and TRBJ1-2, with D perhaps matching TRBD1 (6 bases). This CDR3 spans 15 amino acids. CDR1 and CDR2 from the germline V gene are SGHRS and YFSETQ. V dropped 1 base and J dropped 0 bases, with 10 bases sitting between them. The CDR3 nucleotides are TGCGCCAGCAGCTTGACAGGGCCCTCTAACTATGGCTACACCTTC. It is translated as CASSLTGPSNYGYTF.

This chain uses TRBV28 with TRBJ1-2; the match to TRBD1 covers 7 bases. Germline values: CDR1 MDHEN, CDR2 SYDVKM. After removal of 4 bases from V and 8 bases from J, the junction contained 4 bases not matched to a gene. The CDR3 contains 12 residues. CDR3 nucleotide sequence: TGTGCCAGCAGTTCCCGGGACAGAGGCTACACCTTC. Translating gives CASSSRDRGYTF.

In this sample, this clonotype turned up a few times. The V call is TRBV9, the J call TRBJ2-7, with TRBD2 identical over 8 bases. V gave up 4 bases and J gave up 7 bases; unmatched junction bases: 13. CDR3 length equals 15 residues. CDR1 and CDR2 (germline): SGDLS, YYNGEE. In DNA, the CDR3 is TGTGCCAGCAGCTCCCCGGGGGGGCCTAGGGATGAGCAGTACTTC. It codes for CASSSPGGPRDEQYF.

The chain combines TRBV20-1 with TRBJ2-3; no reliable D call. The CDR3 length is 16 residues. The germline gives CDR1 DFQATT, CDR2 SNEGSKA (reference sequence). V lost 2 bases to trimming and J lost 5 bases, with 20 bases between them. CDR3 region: CSARPGRTSRVDTQYF. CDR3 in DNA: TGCAGTGCTAGACCCGGTAGAACTTCCAGAGTAGATACGCAGTATTTT.

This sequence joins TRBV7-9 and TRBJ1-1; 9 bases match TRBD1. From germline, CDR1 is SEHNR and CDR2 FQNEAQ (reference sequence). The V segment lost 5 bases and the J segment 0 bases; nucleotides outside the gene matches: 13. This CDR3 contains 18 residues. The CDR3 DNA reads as TGTGCCAGCAGCCTAAAGACAGGGGGTTACCTCCTGAACACTGAAGCTTTCTTT. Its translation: CASSLKTGGYLLNTEAFF.

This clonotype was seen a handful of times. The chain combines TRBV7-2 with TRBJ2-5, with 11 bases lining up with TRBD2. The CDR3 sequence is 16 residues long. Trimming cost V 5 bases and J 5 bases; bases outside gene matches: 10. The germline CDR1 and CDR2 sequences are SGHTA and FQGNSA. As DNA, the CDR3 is TGTGCCAGCAGCCCTATAGCGGGGGGGCCATGGGAGACCCAGTACTTC. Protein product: CASSPIAGGPWETQYF.